This TCR beta chain appears in the sequencing data of a study of T cell clones after liver transplantation. Regarding this clone: The antigen remains undetermined.

Germline V lookup: CDR1 SGHVS, CDR2 FQNEAQ. After removal of 4 bases from V and 5 bases from J, the junction contained 8 bases not matched to a gene. The CDR3 has 15 amino acids. TCRdb's table, derived via immunoSEQ multiplex PCR, lists solely in-frame clones and lacks some. The table records 45,000 to 60,000 clones, roughly nine tenths of them present only once. Points from the study as a whole: Circulating graft-donor-reactive CD4 TCRbeta sequences fell significantly post-transplant in 5 of 8 subjects.

The source is a human patient who received a liver transplant. Some T cells may be the graft donor's. This specimen consisted of CD8+ T cells from blood, obtained 12 months after liver transplant. V and J are TRBV7-8 and TRBJ2-5; 9 nucleotides align to TRBD2. CDR3 DNA sequence: TGTGCCAGCAGCTCCGAAGCGGGAGGTAGGGAGACCCAGTACTTC. Its protein product is CASSSEAGGRETQYF. Supplemented by reference TRBV7-8 and TRBJ2-5, the full variable domain reads GAGVSQSPRYKVAKRGQDVALRCDPISGHVSLFWYQQALGQGPEFLTYFQNEAQLDKSGLPSDRFFAERPEGSVSTLKIQRTQQEDSAVYLCASSSEAGGRETQYFGPGTRLLVL.